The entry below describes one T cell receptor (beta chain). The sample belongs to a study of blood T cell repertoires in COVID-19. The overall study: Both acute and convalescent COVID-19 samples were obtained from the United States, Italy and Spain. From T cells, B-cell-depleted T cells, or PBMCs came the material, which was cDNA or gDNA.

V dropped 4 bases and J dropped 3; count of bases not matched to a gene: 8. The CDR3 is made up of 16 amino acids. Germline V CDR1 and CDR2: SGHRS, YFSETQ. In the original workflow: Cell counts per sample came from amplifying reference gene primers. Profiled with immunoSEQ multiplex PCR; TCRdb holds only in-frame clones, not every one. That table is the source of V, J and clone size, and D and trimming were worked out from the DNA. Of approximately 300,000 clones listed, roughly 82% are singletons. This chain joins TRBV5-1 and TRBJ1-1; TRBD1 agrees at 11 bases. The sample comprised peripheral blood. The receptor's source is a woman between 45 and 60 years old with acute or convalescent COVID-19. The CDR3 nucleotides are TGCGCCAGCAGCGTGGACAGGGGGCCCGGGGACACTGAAGCTTTCTTT. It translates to CASSVDRGPGDTEAFF.